This TCR beta chain was obtained from a study of cytomegalovirus exposure and HLA in healthy donors. At the level of the study: In a later analysis, the 130 or so validation repertoires were reported to have used the same platform as the 650 to 800 first-cohort repertoires. Study results and caveats: It was found in a later analysis that first-cohort TCR clusters tended to co-occur in the 90 to 150 validation repertoires. Researchers counted over 150 TCR beta chains as cytomegalovirus-associated. Most TCR sequences showed up rarely, but some public TCRs showed up in many donors.

The germline V gene has CDR1 SGHRS and CDR2 YFSETQ. The CDR3 has 15 residues. Trimming cost V 1 base and J 4 bases, with 14 bases left between them. Sequenced by immunoSEQ multiplex PCR; TCRdb stores in-frame clones only, minus some. The sample gives 130,000 or so clones, under 90% of which show up once; about 3% is in the top ten. Of note for this clone: Its antigen remains unknown.

The source is a man aged 30 to 39 in good health and CMV-seronegative. Sequencing was carried out using PBMCs. The V gene is TRBV5-1, the J gene TRBJ1-1, with a possible D match to TRBD1 (5 bases). CDR3 loop: CASSLTTGIATEAFF. The CDR3 bases are TGCGCCAGCAGCTTGACTACAGGTATTGCCACTGAAGCTTTCTTT.